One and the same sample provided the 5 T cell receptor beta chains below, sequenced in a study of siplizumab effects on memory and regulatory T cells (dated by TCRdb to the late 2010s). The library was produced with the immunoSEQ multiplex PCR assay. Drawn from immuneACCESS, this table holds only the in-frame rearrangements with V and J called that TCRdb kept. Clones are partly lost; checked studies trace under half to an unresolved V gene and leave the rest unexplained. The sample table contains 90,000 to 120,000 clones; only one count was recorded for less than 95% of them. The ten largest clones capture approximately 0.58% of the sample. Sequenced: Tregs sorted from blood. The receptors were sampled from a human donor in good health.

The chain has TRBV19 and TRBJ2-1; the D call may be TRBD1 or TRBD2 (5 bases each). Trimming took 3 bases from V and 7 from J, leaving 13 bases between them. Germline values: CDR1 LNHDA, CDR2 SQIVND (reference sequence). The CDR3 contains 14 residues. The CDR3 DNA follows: TGTGCCAGTAGTATTGGGGGTTTGGGGAATGAGCAGTTCTTC. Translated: CASSIGGLGNEQFF.

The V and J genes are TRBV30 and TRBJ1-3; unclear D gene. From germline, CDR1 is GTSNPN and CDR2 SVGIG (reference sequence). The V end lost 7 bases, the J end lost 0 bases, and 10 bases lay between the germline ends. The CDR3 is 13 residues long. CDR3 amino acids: CASRPDSGNTIYF. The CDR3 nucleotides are TGTGCCTCAAGACCCGACTCTGGAAACACCATATATTTT. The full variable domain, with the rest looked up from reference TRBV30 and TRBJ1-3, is SQTIHQWPATLVQPVGSPLSLECTVEGTSNPNLYWYRQAAGRGLQLLFYSVGIGQISSEVPQNLSASRPQDRQFILSSKKLLLSDSGFYLCASRPDSGNTIYFGEGSWLTVV.

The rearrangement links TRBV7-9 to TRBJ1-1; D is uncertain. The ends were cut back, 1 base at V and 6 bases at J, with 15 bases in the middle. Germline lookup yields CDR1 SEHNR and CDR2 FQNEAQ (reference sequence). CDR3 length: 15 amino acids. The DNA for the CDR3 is TGTGCCAGCAGCTTAGTTCATAAAGACGGGGCTGAAGCTTTCTTT. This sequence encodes CASSLVHKDGAEAFF.

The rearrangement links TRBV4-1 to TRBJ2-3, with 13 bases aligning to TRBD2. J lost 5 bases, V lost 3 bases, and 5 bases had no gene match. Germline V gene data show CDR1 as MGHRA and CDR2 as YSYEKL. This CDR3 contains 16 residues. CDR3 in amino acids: CASSQMTSGRRDTQYF. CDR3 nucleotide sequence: TGCGCCAGCAGCCAGATGACTAGCGGGAGGAGAGATACGCAGTATTTT.

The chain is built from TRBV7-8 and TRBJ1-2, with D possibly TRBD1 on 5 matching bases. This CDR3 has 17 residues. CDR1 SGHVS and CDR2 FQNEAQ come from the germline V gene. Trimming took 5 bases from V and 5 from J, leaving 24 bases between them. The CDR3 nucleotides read TGTGCCAGCAGCATAACCCCTGGGCAGGGTAGGGATTATGGCTACACCTTC. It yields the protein CASSITPGQGRDYGYTF. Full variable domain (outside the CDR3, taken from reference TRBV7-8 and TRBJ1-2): GAGVSQSPRYKVAKRGQDVALRCDPISGHVSLFWYQQALGQGPEFLTYFQNEAQLDKSGLPSDRFFAERPEGSVSTLKIQRTQQEDSAVYLCASSITPGQGRDYGYTFGSGTRLTVV.